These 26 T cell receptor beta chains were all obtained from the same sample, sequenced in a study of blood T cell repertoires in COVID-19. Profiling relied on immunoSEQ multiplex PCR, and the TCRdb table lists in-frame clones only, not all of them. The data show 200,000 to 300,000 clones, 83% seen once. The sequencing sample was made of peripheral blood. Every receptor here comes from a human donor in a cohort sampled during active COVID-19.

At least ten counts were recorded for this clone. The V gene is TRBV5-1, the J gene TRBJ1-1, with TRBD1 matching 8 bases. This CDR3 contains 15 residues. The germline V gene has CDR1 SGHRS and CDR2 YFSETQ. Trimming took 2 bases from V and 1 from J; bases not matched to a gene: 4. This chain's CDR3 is CASSFETGENTEAFF. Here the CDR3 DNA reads TGCGCCAGCAGCTTTGAGACAGGGGAGAACACTGAAGCTTTCTTT.

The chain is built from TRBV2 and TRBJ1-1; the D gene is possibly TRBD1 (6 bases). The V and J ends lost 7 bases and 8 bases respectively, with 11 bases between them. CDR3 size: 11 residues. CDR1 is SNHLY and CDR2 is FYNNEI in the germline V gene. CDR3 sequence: CASTTGTEAFF. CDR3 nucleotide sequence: TGTGCCAGCACTACCGGGACAGAAGCTTTCTTT.

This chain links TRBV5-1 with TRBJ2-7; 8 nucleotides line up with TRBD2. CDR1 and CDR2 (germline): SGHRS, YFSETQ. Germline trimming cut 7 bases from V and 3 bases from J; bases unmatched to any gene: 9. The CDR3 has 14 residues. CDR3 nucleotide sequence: TGCGCCAGCCGCGAGGTAGCGGGAAACTACGAGCAGTACTTC. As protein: CASREVAGNYEQYF.

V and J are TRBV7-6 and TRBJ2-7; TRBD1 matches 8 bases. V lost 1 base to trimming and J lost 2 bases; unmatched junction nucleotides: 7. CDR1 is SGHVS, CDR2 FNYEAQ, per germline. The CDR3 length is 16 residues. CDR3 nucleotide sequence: TGTGCCAGCAGCTTAGGGAGGACAGGGAGAACCTACGAGCAGTACTTC. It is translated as CASSLGRTGRTYEQYF.

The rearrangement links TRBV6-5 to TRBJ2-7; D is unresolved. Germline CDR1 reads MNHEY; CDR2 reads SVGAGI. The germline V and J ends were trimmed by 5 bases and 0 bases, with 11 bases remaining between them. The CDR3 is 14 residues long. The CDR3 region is CASSTSGSSYEQYF. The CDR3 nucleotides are TGTGCCAGCAGTACCAGTGGCAGCTCCTACGAGCAGTACTTC.

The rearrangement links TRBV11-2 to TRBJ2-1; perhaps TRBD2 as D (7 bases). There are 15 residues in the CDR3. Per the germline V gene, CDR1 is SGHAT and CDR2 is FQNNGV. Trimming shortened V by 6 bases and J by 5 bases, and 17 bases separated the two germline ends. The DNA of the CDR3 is TGTGCCAGCAGGCGGACGGGGGGCAACCACAATGAGCAGTTCTTC. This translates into CASRRTGGNHNEQFF.

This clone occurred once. The CDR3 is CATTGFRSGELFF. Written as DNA, the CDR3 is TGTGCCACCACAGGGTTCCGGTCTGGGGAGCTGTTTTTT. The chain couples TRBV2 to TRBJ2-2, with a tentative D call TRBD1 (6 bases). Germline loops: CDR1 SNHLY, CDR2 FYNNEI. This CDR3 has 13 amino acids. V was cut by 10 bases and J by 8 bases, with 17 bases left in between.

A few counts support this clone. This chain's CDR3 is CASRARDRVMGTEAFF. CDR3 coding DNA: TGCGCCAGCCGGGCCCGGGACAGGGTGATGGGCACTGAAGCTTTCTTT. The chain uses TRBV10-2 and TRBJ1-1; 9 bases agree with TRBD1. The CDR3 covers 16 residues. Germline CDR1 and CDR2: WSHSY and SAAADI. V was clipped by 8 bases and J by 4 bases; unmatched bases: 14.

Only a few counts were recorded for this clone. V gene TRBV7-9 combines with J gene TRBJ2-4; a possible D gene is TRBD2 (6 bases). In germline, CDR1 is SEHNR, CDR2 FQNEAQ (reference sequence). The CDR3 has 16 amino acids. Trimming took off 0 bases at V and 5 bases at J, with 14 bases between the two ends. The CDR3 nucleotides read TGTGCCAGCAGCTTAGCTCGGGCGGGGACCCAAAACATTCAGTACTTC. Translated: CASSLARAGTQNIQYF.

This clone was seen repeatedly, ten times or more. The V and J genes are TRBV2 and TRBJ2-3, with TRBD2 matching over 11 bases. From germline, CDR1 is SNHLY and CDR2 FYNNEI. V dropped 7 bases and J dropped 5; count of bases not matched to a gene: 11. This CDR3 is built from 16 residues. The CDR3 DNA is TGTGCCAGCACCGAACTAGCGGGGGTTAGGGGAGATACGCAGTATTTT. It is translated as CASTELAGVRGDTQYF.

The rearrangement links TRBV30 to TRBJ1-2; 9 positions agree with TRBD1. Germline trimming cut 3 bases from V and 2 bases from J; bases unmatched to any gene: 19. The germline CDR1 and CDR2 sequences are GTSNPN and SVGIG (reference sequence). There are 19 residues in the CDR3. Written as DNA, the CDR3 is TGTGCCTGGAGGGAAGGATGGCCTTTAACAGGGGGCAAGAACTATGGCTACACCTTC. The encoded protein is CAWREGWPLTGGKNYGYTF.

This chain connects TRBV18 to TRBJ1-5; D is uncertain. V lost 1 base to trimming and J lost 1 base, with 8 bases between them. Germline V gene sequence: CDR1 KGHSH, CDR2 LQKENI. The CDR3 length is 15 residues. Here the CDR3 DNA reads TGTGCCAGCTCACCACGAGGAGCCAGCAATCAGCCCCAGCATTTT. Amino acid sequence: CASSPRGASNQPQHF. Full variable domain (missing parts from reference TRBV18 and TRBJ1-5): NAGVMQNPRHLVRRRGQEARLRCSPMKGHSHVYWYRQLPEEGLKFMVYLQKENIIDESGMPKERFSAEFPKEGPSILRIQQVVRGDSAAYFCASSPRGASNQPQHFGDGTRLSIL.

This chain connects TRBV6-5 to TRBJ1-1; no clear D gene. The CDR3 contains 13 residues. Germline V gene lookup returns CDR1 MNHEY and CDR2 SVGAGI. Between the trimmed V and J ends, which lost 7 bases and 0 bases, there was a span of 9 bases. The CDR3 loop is CASNEVMNTEAFF. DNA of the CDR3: TGTGCCAGCAACGAGGTTATGAACACTGAAGCTTTCTTT.

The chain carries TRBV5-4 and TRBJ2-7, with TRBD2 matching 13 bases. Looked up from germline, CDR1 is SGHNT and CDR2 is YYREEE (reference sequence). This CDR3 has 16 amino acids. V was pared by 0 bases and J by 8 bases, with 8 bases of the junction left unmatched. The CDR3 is CASSLDGLAGAYKQYF. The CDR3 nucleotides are TGTGCCAGCAGCTTGGACGGACTAGCGGGAGCTTATAAGCAGTACTTC.

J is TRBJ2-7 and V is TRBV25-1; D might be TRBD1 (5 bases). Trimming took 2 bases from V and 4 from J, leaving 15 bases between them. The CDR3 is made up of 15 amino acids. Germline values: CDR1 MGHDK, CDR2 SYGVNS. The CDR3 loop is CASSEVGAKGYEQYF. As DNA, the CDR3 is TGTGCCAGCAGTGAAGTTGGTGCGAAGGGGTACGAGCAGTACTTC.

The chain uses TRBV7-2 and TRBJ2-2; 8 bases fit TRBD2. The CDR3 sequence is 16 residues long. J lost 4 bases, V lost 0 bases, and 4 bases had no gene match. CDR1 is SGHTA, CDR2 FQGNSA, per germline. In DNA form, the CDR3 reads TGTGCCAGCAGCTTAGCGCAACTAGCGGTCACCGGGGAGCTGTTTTTT. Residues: CASSLAQLAVTGELFF.

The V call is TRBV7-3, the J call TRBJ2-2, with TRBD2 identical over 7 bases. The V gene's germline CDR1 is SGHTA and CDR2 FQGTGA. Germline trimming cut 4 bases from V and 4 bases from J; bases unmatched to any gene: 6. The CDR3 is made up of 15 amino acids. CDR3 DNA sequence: TGTGCCAGCAGCTCCACTAGCGCGGGCACCGGGGAGCTGTTTTTT. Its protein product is CASSSTSAGTGELFF.

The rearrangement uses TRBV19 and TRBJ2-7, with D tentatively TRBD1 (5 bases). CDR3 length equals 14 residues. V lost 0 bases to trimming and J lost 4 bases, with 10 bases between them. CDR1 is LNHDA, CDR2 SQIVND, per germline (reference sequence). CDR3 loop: CASSIEETDYEQYF. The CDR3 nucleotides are TGTGCCAGTAGTATAGAAGAGACAGATTACGAGCAGTACTTC.

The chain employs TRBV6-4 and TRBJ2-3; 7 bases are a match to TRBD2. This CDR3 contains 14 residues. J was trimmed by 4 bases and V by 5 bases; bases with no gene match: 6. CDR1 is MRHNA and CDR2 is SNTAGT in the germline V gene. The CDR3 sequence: CASSRDYMADTQYF. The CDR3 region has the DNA TGTGCCAGCAGTCGGGACTATATGGCAGATACGCAGTATTTT.

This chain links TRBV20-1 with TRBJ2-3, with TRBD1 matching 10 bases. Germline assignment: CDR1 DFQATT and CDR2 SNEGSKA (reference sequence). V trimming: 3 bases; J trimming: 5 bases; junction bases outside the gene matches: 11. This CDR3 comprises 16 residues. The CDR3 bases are TGCAGTGCTAGTTTGGAGCCGGGACAGGGGATAGATACGCAGTATTTT. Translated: CSASLEPGQGIDTQYF.

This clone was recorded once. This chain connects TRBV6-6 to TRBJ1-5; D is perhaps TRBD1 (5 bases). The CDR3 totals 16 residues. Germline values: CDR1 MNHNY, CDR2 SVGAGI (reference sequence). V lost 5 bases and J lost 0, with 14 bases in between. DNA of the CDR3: TGTGCCAGCAGTCCGAGACAGCCTTATAGCAATCAGCCCCAGCATTTT. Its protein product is CASSPRQPYSNQPQHF.

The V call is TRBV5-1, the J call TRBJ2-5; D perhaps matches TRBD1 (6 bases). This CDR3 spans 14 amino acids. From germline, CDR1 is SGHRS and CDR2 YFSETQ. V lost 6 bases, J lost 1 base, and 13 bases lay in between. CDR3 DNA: TGCGCCAGCACCCGGACAGAATCCCAAGAGACCCAGTACTTC. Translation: CASTRTESQETQYF.

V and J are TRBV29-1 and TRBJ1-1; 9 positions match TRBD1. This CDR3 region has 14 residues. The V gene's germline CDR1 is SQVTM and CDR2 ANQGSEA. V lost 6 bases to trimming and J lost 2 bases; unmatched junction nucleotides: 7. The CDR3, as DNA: TGCAGCGTCTCTCCGGGACAGGGAAACACTGAAGCTTTCTTT. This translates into CSVSPGQGNTEAFF.

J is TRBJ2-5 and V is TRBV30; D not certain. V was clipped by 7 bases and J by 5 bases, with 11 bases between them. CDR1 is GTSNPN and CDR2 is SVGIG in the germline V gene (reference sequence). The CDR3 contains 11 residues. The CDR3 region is CASTASETQYF. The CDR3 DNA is TGTGCCTCGACTGCGTCGGAGACCCAGTACTTC.

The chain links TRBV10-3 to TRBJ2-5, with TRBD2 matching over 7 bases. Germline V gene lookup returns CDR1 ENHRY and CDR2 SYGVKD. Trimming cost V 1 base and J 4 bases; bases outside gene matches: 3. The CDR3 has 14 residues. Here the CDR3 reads CAISEWEGGETQYF. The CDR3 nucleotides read TGTGCCATCAGTGAGTGGGAGGGCGGAGAGACCCAGTACTTC.

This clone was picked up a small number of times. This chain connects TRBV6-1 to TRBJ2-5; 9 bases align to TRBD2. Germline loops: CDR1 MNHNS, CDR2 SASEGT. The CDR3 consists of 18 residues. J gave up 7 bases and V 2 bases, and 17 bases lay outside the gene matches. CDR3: CASSEISRGGAFVGTQYF. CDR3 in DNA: TGTGCCAGCAGTGAAATATCGCGGGGGGGCGCATTCGTCGGGACCCAGTACTTC.